The 14 T cell receptor beta chains below come from one sample, sequenced in a study of cytomegalovirus exposure and HLA in healthy donors. The PCR used 60 Vbeta and 13 Jbeta primers. The repertoire was sequenced with immunoSEQ multiplex PCR; TCRdb's copy has only in-frame clones and lacks some. The sample comprises 150,000 to 200,000 clones, approximately 81% of which are singletons, and 3.8% rests with the top ten. Sequencing was done on a sample of PBMCs. All receptors come from a man aged 50 to 59 in good health and CMV-seronegative.

This chain joins TRBV4-1 and TRBJ1-5, with 12 bases that match TRBD1. Per germline, CDR1 MGHRA and CDR2 YSYEKL. This CDR3 region has 15 residues. V was clipped by 3 bases and J by 5 bases; unmatched bases: 2. The CDR3 DNA reads TGCGCCAGCAGCCAGGGGACAGGGGGCTATCAGCCCCAGCATTTT. Translating it yields CASSQGTGGYQPQHF.

This chain connects TRBV12-5 to TRBJ1-5; TRBD1 is a possible D gene (5 bases). This CDR3 contains 14 residues. Germline CDR1 reads LGHNT; CDR2 reads FRNRAP. Trimming took 7 bases from V and 7 from J, leaving 17 bases between them. The CDR3 nucleotides read TGTGCTAGTGCAGGGTCTTCCGTCTGGCAGCCCCAGCATTTT. As protein: CASAGSSVWQPQHF. Filled out from reference TRBV12-5 and TRBJ1-5, the complete variable domain reads DARVTQTPRHKVTEMGQEVTMRCQPILGHNTVFWYRQTMMQGLELLAYFRNRAPLDDSGMPKDRFSAEMPDATLATLKIQPSEPRDSAVYFCASAGSSVWQPQHFGDGTRLSIL.

The chain has TRBV6-5 and TRBJ2-7, with a possible D match to TRBD1 (6 bases). V was clipped by 5 bases and J by 2 bases, with 13 bases between them. Germline CDR1 MNHEY, CDR2 SVGAGI. The CDR3 runs to 14 residues. CDR3 sequence (DNA): TGTGCCAGCAGTGGGGGCCTCCTAGCCTACGAGCAGTACTTC. Translated: CASSGGLLAYEQYF.

The chain links TRBV5-3 to TRBJ1-5; 9 bases are shared with TRBD1. TRBV5-3 is given ORF status, its function remaining uncertain. This CDR3 is built from 18 residues. The trim removed 4 bases at V and 1 base at J, leaving 12 bases unmatched. The CDR3 sequence: CARSPPGQGSVSNQPQHF. The CDR3 bases are TGTGCCAGAAGCCCCCCGGGACAGGGATCGGTAAGCAATCAGCCCCAGCATTTT.

The chain employs TRBV5-1 and TRBJ1-1; 7 positions match TRBD1. The CDR3 spans 14 residues. Germline V gives CDR1 SGHRS, CDR2 YFSETQ. Germline trimming cut 1 base from V and 5 bases from J; bases unmatched to any gene: 5. The CDR3 DNA is TGCGCCAGCAGCTTGCTGGGACAGATTACTGAAGCTTTCTTT. It translates to CASSLLGQITEAFF.

The chain has TRBV9 and TRBJ1-3; D is unresolved. The germline V gene has CDR1 SGDLS and CDR2 YYNGEE. V was pared by 0 bases and J by 2 bases, with 6 bases between. CDR3 size: 14 residues. The CDR3 DNA reads as TGTGCCAGCAGCGTAGACCCAGCTGGAAACACCATATATTTT. This sequence encodes CASSVDPAGNTIYF.

This rearrangement joins TRBV11-2 to TRBJ2-7, with D possibly TRBD2 on 5 matching bases. Trimming pared 5 bases from V and 2 bases from J, leaving 13 bases between. The V gene's germline CDR1 is SGHAT and CDR2 FQNNGV. This CDR3 has 14 residues. Written as DNA, the CDR3 is TGTGCCAGCAGCCCCTTAAGAGGGACCTACGAGCAGTACTTC. Translated, it gives CASSPLRGTYEQYF. Complete variable domain (other parts from reference TRBV11-2 and TRBJ2-7): EAGVAQSPRYKIIEKRQSVAFWCNPISGHATLYWYQQILGQGPKLLIQFQNNGVVDDSQLPKDRFSAERLKGVDSTLKIQPAKLEDSAVYLCASSPLRGTYEQYFGPGTRLTVT.

This chain connects TRBV12-5 to TRBJ2-5; TRBD2 agrees at 10 bases. V lost 5 bases to trimming and J lost 2 bases; unmatched junction nucleotides: 2. CDR1 and CDR2 (germline): LGHNT, FRNRAP. CDR3 size: 14 residues. CDR3 in DNA: TGTGCTAGTGGTACGGGACTAGCGCAAGAGACCCAGTACTTC. Its protein product is CASGTGLAQETQYF. Full variable domain (outside the CDR3, taken from reference TRBV12-5 and TRBJ2-5): DARVTQTPRHKVTEMGQEVTMRCQPILGHNTVFWYRQTMMQGLELLAYFRNRAPLDDSGMPKDRFSAEMPDATLATLKIQPSEPRDSAVYFCASGTGLAQETQYFGPGTRLLVL.

V and J are TRBV2 and TRBJ1-1, with TRBD1 as a possible D gene (5 bases). The germline V gene encodes CDR1 SNHLY and CDR2 FYNNEI. The CDR3 covers 14 residues. V was trimmed by 6 bases and J by 4 bases, leaving 15 bases between them. DNA of the CDR3: TGTGCCAGCAGCGACGGGCGGAGGGGCACTGAAGCTTTCTTT. This translates into CASSDGRRGTEAFF. Filled out from reference TRBV2 and TRBJ1-1, the complete variable domain reads EPEVTQTPSHQVTQMGQEVILRCVPISNHLYFYWYRQILGQKVEFLVSFYNNEISEKSEIFDDQFSVERPDGSNFTLKIRSTKLEDSAMYFCASSDGRRGTEAFFGQGTRLTVV.

This clone is a singleton in its sample. The chain is built from TRBV19 and TRBJ1-2; a weak D match, TRBD1 (5 bases). Trimming stripped 2 bases from V and 4 bases from J, with 14 bases between. The length of the CDR3 is 15 residues. From germline, CDR1 is LNHDA and CDR2 SQIVND (reference sequence). CDR3 sequence (DNA): TGTGCCAGTAGTATACTACAGGCTTCTCCCTATGGCTACACCTTC. It yields the protein CASSILQASPYGYTF.

Notes on this clone: One end of the junction fails to match germline, which may point to a read error. This chain connects TRBV7-9 to TRBJ2-1, with a tentative D call TRBD2 (6 bases). This CDR3 region has 16 residues. Germline CDR1 is SEHNR and CDR2 is FQNEAQ (reference sequence). CDR3 amino acids: CSSTHSGEDSRDEQFF. Here the CDR3 DNA reads TGTTCCAGCACCCACTCGGGAGAGGACTCGCGGGATGAGCAGTTCTTC.

This clone was detected once. The chain uses TRBV11-2 and TRBJ2-7, with D possibly being TRBD1 (6 bases). The CDR3 is made up of 16 amino acids. The germline gives CDR1 SGHAT, CDR2 FQNNGV. Trimming shortened V by 5 bases and J by 6 bases, and 23 bases separated the two germline ends. CDR3 bases: TGTGCCAGCAGCCGGGACATGGAGCGCCTATTGGGCGAGCAGTACTTC. Residues: CASSRDMERLLGEQYF.

This chain links TRBV29-1 with TRBJ1-5; a possible D gene is TRBD1 (5 bases). V dropped 7 bases and J dropped 6 bases, with 16 bases sitting between them. Germline V gene lookup returns CDR1 SQVTM and CDR2 ANQGSEA. The CDR3 spans 13 residues. CDR3 sequence (DNA): TGCAGCGCCCAAAGGGGAATCGGTCAGCCCCAGCATTTT. Its protein is CSAQRGIGQPQHF.

The rearrangement joins TRBV10-2 to TRBJ1-1, with 9 bases matching TRBD1. CDR1 is WSHSY and CDR2 is SAAADI in the germline V gene. The CDR3 has 15 residues. V gave up 6 bases and J gave up 0 bases; unmatched junction bases: 5. The CDR3 nucleotides are TGCGCCAGCAGCCCGGGACAGGGCCTGAACACTGAAGCTTTCTTT. Its protein is CASSPGQGLNTEAFF.